This T cell receptor beta chain was captured in a study of blood T cell repertoires in COVID-19. About the research overall: PBMCs, B-cell-depleted T cells, or T cells were the source of the cDNA or gDNA that made up the material.

Measured with immunoSEQ multiplex PCR; TCRdb has only the in-frame clones, and not every one. The sample lists around 180,000 clones, 74% occurring once. With 5 bases removed from V and 0 bases from J, the gap between germline ends came to 15 bases. CDR3 length: 16 amino acids. Looked up from germline, CDR1 is MDHEN and CDR2 is SYDVKM. The TCR was taken from an elderly woman with acute or convalescent COVID-19. J is TRBJ2-3 and V is TRBV28, with D perhaps matching TRBD2 (5 bases). The sequenced sample consisted of peripheral blood. CDR3 in DNA: TGTGCCAGCAGTGGCGGTGTTAGCGCTAGCACAGATACGCAGTATTTT. This gives the protein CASSGGVSASTDTQYF.